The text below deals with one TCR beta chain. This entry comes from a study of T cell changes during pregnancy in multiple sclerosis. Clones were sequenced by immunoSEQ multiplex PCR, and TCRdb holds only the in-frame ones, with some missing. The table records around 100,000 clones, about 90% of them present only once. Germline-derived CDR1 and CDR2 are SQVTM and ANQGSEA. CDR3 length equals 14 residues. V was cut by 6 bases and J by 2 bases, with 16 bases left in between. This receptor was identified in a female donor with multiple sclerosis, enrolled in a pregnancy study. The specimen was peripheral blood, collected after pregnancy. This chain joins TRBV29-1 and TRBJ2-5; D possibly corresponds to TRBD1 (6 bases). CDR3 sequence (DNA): TGCAGCGTCAACCCCCGGGACACTCAAGAGACCCAGTACTTC. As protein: CSVNPRDTQETQYF.